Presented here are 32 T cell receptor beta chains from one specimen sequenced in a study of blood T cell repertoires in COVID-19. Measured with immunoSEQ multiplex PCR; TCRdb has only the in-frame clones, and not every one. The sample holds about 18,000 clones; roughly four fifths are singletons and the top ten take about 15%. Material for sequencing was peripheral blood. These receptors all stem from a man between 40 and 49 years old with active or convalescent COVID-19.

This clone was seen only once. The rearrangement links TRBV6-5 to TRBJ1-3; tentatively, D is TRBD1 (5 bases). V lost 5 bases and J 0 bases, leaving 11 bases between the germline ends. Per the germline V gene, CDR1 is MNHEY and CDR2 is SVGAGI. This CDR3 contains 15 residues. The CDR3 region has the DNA TGTGCCAGCAGTCACAGGAAGAGCTCTGGAAACACCATATATTTT. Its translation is CASSHRKSSGNTIYF.

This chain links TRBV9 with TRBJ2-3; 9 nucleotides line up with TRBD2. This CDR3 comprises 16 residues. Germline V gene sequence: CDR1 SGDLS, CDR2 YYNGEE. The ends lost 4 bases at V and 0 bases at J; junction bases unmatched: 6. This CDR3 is CASSPSLAGSTDTQYF. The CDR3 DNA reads TGTGCCAGCAGCCCCTCGCTAGCGGGGAGCACAGATACGCAGTATTTT.

The CDR3 here is CASSVVRNQPQHF. In DNA form, the CDR3 reads TGTGCCAGCAGTGTAGTAAGAAATCAGCCCCAGCATTTT. The genes are TRBV2 and TRBJ1-5; D not resolved. With 4 bases removed from V and 4 bases from J, the gap between germline ends came to 8 bases. The CDR3 sequence is 13 residues long. Germline values: CDR1 SNHLY, CDR2 FYNNEI. Full variable domain (missing parts from reference TRBV2 and TRBJ1-5): EPEVTQTPSHQVTQMGQEVILRCVPISNHLYFYWYRQILGQKVEFLVSFYNNEISEKSEIFDDQFSVERPDGSNFTLKIRSTKLEDSAMYFCASSVVRNQPQHFGDGTRLSIL.

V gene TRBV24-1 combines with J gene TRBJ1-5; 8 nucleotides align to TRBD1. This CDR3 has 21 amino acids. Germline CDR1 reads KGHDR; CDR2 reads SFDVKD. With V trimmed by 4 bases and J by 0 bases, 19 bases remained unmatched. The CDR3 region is CATSDSPMTGVGYDSNQPQHF. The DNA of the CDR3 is TGTGCCACCAGTGACTCCCCCATGACAGGGGTGGGATACGATAGCAATCAGCCCCAGCATTTT.

CDR3 amino acids: CASSFPGTGYTGELFF. CDR3 DNA: TGTGCCAGCAGCTTCCCCGGGACAGGTTACACCGGGGAGCTGTTTTTT. The chain couples TRBV28 to TRBJ2-2, with 8 bases aligning to TRBD1. Germline V gene data show CDR1 as MDHEN and CDR2 as SYDVKM. The CDR3 is 16 amino acids. J gave up 3 bases and V 6 bases, and 9 bases lay outside the gene matches.

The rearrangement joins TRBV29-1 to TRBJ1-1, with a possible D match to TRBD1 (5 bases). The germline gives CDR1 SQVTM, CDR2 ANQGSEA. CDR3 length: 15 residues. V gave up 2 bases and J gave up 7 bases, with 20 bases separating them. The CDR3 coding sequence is TGCAGCGTTGAACAAGACAGCGGCCCGGGGGGTGAAGCTTTCTTT. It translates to CSVEQDSGPGGEAFF.

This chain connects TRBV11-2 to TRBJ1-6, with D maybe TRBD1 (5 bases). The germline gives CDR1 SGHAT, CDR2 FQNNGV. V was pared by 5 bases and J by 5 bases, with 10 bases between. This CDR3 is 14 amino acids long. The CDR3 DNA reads TGTGCCAGCAGCAATGCAGGGAATAATTCACCCCTCCACTTT. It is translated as CASSNAGNNSPLHF.

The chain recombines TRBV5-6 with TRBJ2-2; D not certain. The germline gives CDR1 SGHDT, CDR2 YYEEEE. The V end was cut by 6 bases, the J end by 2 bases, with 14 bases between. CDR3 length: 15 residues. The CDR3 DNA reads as TGTGCCAGCACCCCGTCGCGCGTAAACACCGGGGAGCTGTTTTTT. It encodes CASTPSRVNTGELFF.

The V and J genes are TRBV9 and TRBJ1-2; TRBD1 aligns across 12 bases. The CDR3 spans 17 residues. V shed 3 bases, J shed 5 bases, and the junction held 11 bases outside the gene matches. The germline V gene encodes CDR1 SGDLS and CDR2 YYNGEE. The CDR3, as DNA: TGTGCCAGCAGCGCCTCGGGGGTGGGACAGGGGGCTTATGGCTACACCTTC. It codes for CASSASGVGQGAYGYTF.

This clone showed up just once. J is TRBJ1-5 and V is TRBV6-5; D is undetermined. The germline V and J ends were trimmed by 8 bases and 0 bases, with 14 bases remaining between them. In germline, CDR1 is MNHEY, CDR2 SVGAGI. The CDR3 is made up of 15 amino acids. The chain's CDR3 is CASRPSADSNQPQHF. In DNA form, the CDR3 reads TGTGCCAGCCGACCTTCGGCGGATAGCAATCAGCCCCAGCATTTT.

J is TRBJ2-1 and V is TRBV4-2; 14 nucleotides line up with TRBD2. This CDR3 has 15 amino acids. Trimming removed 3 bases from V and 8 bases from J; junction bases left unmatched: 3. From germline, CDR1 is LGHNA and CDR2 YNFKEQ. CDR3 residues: CASSQTSGGADEQFF. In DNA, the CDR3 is TGTGCCAGCAGCCAGACTAGCGGGGGGGCAGATGAGCAGTTCTTC.

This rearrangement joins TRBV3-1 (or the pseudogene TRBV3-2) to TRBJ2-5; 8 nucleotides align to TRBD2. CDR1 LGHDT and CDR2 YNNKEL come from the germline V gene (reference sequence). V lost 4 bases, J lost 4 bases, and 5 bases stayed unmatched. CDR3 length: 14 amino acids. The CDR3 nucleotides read TGTGCCAGCAGCCTCGGGACTAGGCGAGAGACCCAGTACTTC. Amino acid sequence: CASSLGTRRETQYF.

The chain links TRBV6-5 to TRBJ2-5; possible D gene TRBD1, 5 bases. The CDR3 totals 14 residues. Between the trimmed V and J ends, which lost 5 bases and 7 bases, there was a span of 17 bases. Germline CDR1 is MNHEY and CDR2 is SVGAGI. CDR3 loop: CASSIRQSLGTQYF. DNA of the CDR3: TGTGCCAGCAGTATCCGACAGAGCTTGGGGACCCAGTACTTC.

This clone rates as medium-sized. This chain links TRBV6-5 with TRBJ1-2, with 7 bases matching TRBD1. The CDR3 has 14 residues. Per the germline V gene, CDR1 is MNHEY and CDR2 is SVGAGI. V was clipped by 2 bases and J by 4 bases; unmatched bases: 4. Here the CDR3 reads CASSYDGTAYGYTF. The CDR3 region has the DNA TGTGCCAGCAGTTACGATGGGACAGCCTATGGCTACACCTTC.

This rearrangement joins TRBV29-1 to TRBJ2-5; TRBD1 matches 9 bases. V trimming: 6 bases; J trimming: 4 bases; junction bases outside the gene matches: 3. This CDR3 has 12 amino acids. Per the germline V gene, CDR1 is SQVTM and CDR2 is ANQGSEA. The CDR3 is CSVAGQGETQYF. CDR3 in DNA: TGCAGCGTGGCGGGACAGGGAGAGACCCAGTACTTC.

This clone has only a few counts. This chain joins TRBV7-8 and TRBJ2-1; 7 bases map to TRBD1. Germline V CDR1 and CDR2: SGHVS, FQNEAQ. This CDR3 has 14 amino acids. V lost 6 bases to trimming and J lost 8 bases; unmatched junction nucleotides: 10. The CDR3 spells CASRLRQGEDEQFF. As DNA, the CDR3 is TGTGCCAGCAGACTTAGACAGGGTGAGGATGAGCAGTTCTTC.

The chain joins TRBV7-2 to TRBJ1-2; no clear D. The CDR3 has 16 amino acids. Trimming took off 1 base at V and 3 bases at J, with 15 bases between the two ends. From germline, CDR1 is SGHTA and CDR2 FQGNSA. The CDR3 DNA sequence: TGTGCCAGCAGCTTAGAGTCTACGGCCGACTACTATGGCTACACCTTC. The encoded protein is CASSLESTADYYGYTF. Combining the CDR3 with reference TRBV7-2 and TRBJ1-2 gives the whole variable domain GAGVSQSPSNKVTEKGKDVELRCDPISGHTALYWYRQSLGQGLEFLIYFQGNSAPDKSGLPSDRFSAERTGGSVSTLTIQRTQQEDSAVYLCASSLESTADYYGYTFGSGTRLTVV.

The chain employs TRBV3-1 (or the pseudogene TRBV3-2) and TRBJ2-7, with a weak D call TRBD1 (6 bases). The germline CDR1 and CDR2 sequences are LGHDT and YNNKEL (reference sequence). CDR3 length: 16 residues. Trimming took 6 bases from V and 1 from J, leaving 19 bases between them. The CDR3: CASSRTGQTLSYEQYF. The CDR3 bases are TGTGCCAGCAGTCGGACGGGACAAACACTTTCCTACGAGCAGTACTTC.

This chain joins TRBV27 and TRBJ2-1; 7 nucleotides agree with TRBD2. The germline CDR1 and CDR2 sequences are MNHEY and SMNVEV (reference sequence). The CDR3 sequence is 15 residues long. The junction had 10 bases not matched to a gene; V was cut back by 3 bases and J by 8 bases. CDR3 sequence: CASSFLGGVGYEQFF. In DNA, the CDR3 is TGTGCCAGCAGTTTTTTGGGAGGGGTCGGCTATGAGCAGTTCTTC.

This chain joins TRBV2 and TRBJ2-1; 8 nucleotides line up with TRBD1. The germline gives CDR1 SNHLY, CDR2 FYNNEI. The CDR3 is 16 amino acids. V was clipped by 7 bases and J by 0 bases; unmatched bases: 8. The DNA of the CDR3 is TGTGCCAGCACCACGACAGGGGTCCACTCCTACAATGAGCAGTTCTTC. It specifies CASTTTGVHSYNEQFF. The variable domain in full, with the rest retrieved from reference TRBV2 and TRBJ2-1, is EPEVTQTPSHQVTQMGQEVILRCVPISNHLYFYWYRQILGQKVEFLVSFYNNEISEKSEIFDDQFSVERPDGSNFTLKIRSTKLEDSAMYFCASTTTGVHSYNEQFFGPGTRLTVL.

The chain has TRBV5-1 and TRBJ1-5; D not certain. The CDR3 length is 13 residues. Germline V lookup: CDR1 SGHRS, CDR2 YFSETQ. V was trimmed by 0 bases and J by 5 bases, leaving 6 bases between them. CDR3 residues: CASSLVPDQPQHF. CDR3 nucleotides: TGCGCCAGCAGCTTGGTCCCCGATCAGCCCCAGCATTTT. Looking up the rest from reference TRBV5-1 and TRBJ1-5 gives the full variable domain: KAGVTQTPRYLIKTRGQQVTLSCSPISGHRSVSWYQQTPGQGLQFLFEYFSETQRNKGNFPGRFSGRQFSNSRSEMNVSTLELGDSALYLCASSLVPDQPQHFGDGTRLSIL.

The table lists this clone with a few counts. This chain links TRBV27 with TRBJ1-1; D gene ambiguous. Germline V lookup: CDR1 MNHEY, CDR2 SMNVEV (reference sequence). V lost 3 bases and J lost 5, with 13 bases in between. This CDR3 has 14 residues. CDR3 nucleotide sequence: TGTGCCAGCAGTTTTCGTCTCCTCGGGACTGAAGCTTTCTTT. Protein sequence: CASSFRLLGTEAFF.

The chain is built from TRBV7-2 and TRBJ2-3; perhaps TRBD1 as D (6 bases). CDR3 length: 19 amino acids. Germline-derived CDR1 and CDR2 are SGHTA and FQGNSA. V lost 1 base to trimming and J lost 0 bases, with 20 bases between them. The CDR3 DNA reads TGTGCCAGCAGCTTAGACTATACAGGGAAGGGGATTAGCACAGATACGCAGTATTTT. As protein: CASSLDYTGKGISTDTQYF.

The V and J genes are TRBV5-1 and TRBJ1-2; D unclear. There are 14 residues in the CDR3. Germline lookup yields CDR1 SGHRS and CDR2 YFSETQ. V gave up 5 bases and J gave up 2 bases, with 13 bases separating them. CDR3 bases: TGCGCCAGCAGGGCCGGGGAATCCAACTATGGCTACACCTTC. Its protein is CASRAGESNYGYTF. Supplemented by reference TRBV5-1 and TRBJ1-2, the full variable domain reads KAGVTQTPRYLIKTRGQQVTLSCSPISGHRSVSWYQQTPGQGLQFLFEYFSETQRNKGNFPGRFSGRQFSNSRSEMNVSTLELGDSALYLCASRAGESNYGYTFGSGTRLTVV.

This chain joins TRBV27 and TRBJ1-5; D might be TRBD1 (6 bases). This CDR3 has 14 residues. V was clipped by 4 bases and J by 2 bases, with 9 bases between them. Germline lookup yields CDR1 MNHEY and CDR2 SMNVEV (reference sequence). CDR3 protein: CASSSGVRNQPQHF. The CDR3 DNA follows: TGTGCCAGCAGTTCAGGGGTTCGCAATCAGCCCCAGCATTTT.

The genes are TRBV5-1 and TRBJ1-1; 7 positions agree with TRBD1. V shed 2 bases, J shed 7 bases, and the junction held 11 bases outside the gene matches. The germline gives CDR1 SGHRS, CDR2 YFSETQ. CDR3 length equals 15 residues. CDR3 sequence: CASSFRQGKSLEAFF. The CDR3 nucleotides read TGCGCCAGCAGCTTTCGACAGGGTAAAAGCCTTGAAGCTTTCTTT.

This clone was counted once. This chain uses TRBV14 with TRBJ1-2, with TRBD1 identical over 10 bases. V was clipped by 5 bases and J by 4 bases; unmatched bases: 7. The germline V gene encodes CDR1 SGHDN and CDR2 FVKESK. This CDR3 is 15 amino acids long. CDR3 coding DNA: TGTGCCAGCAGCAGACGGACAGGGGGAATCTATGGCTACACCTTC. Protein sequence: CASSRRTGGIYGYTF.

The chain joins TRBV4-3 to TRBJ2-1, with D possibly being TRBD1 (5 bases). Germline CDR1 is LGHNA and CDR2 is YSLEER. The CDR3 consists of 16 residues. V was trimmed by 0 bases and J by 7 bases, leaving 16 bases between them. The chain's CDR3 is CASSQEGPGFANEQFF. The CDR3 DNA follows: TGCGCCAGCAGCCAAGAAGGCCCAGGGTTTGCGAATGAGCAGTTCTTC.

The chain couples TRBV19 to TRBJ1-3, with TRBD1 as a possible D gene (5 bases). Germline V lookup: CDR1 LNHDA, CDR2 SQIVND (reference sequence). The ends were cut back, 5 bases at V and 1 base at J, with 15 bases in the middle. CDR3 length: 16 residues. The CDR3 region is CASSSLWTLSGNTIYF. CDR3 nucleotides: TGTGCCAGTAGTTCCCTATGGACATTATCTGGAAACACCATATATTTT.

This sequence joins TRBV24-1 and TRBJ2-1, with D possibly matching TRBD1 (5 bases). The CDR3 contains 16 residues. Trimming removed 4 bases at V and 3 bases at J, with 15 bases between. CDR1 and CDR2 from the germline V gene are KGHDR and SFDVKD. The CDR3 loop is CATSDSTGEDYNEQFF. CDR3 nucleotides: TGTGCCACCAGTGACTCTACAGGAGAAGACTACAATGAGCAGTTCTTC.

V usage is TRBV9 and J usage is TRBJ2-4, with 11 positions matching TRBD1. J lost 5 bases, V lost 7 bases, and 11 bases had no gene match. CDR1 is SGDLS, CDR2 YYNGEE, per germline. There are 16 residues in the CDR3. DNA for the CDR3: TGTGCCAGCGGGGCCGGGACAGGGGGTTTTGAAAACATTCAGTACTTC. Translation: CASGAGTGGFENIQYF.

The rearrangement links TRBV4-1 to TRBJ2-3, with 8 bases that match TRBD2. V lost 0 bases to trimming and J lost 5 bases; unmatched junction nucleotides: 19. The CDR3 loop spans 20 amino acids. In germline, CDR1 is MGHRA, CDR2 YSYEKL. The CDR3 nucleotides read TGCGCCAGCAGCCAAGATAGAGGCCCTTGGTCGGGGGGGCTGGGAGATACGCAGTATTTT. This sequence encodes CASSQDRGPWSGGLGDTQYF.